Listed here are 30 T cell receptor beta chains from one sample, sequenced in a study of T cell responses to AZD1222 COVID-19 vaccine. Clones were sequenced by immunoSEQ multiplex PCR, and TCRdb holds only the in-frame ones, with some missing. The sample carries some 120,000 clones, 88% recorded once. Sequences were derived from peripheral blood, sampled 28 days after the second AZD1222 dose. The receptors come from an adult who received the AZD1222 COVID-19 vaccine.

This clone was observed a few times. The V gene is TRBV30, the J gene TRBJ1-3, with TRBD1 as a possible D gene (6 bases). V was trimmed by 4 bases and J by 0 bases, leaving 22 bases between them. The CDR3 length is 18 residues. CDR1 GTSNPN and CDR2 SVGIG come from the germline V gene (reference sequence). The CDR3 bases are TGTGCCTGGACGTATCTTTCCGGTTGGGGGGCCTCTGGAAACACCATATATTTT. Translation: CAWTYLSGWGASGNTIYF.

This clone was observed a single time. The chain combines TRBV4-3 with TRBJ2-3, with TRBD2 identical over 7 bases. Germline V gives CDR1 LGHNA, CDR2 YSLEER. The CDR3 is 14 residues long. Trimming at V came to 4 bases and at J to 2 bases, leaving 3 bases not matched to a gene. This CDR3 reads CASSPGLNTDTQYF. CDR3 coding DNA: TGCGCCAGCAGCCCGGGACTAAACACAGATACGCAGTATTTT.

This clone was observed once. The rearrangement joins TRBV27 to TRBJ2-3; D call uncertain. Trimming shortened V by 5 bases and J by 6 bases, and 21 bases separated the two germline ends. Germline lookup yields CDR1 MNHEY and CDR2 SMNVEV (reference sequence). The CDR3 length is 16 residues. CDR3 in amino acids: CASSLYLGPEADTQYF. CDR3 sequence (DNA): TGTGCCAGCAGTCTATATCTCGGTCCCGAGGCGGATACGCAGTATTTT.

The J gene is TRBJ1-4, the V gene TRBV28; 9 bases map to TRBD1. The CDR3 totals 15 residues. Germline V lookup: CDR1 MDHEN, CDR2 SYDVKM. With V trimmed by 3 bases and J by 4 bases, 3 bases remained unmatched. This CDR3 reads CASSFRDRVNEKLFF. The CDR3 DNA reads as TGTGCCAGCAGTTTCCGGGACAGGGTTAATGAAAAACTGTTTTTT.

This clone was detected only a few times. V usage is TRBV29-1 and J usage is TRBJ1-2; TRBD1 aligns across 8 bases. CDR3 length: 14 residues. The V gene's germline CDR1 is SQVTM and CDR2 ANQGSEA. V lost 7 bases, J lost 6 bases, and 13 bases stayed unmatched. CDR3 residues: CSGGGGQGSNGYTF. The CDR3 nucleotides are TGCAGCGGGGGCGGAGGACAGGGATCGAATGGCTACACCTTC.

This clone came up once. V usage is TRBV24-1 and J usage is TRBJ2-1; 8 nucleotides align to TRBD2. CDR1 is KGHDR, CDR2 SFDVKD, per germline. There are 16 residues in the CDR3. With 0 bases clipped from V and 5 bases from J, the junction kept 5 bases outside the gene matches. The CDR3 is CATSDLGLAGDNEQFF. CDR3 DNA: TGTGCCACCAGTGATTTGGGGCTAGCGGGCGACAATGAGCAGTTCTTC.

This clone was recorded once. This chain links TRBV28 with TRBJ1-2; D uncertain. V was clipped by 6 bases and J by 3 bases, with 14 bases between them. The CDR3 spans 14 residues. Germline CDR1 MDHEN, CDR2 SYDVKM. CDR3 coding DNA: TGTGCCAGCAGCAAAGACGGGCGGGACTATGGCTACACCTTC. Its protein product is CASSKDGRDYGYTF.

This CDR3 reads CASSQDYGGRTSGTGEQFF. The CDR3 coding sequence is TGTGCCAGCAGCCAAGATTATGGCGGGCGGACTAGCGGGACGGGAGAGCAGTTCTTC. The rearrangement links TRBV14 to TRBJ2-1; TRBD2 matches at 12 bases. J gave up 10 bases and V 0 bases, and 16 bases lay outside the gene matches. The germline V gene has CDR1 SGHDN and CDR2 FVKESK. CDR3 length: 19 amino acids.

This clone was seen just once. The chain recombines TRBV5-8 with TRBJ1-2; no firm D call. CDR3 length equals 13 residues. Germline lookup yields CDR1 SGHTS and CDR2 YDEGEE. The ends were cut back, 1 base at V and 6 bases at J, with 10 bases in the middle. The CDR3 region has the DNA TGTGCCAGCAGCTTGATCCGGGATAATGGCTACACCTTC. This translates into CASSLIRDNGYTF.

The rearrangement joins TRBV27 to TRBJ2-7, with 10 bases matching TRBD1. The CDR3 has 16 amino acids. The V gene end was trimmed by 7 bases and the J gene end by 3 bases; junction bases not matched to a gene: 12. Germline V CDR1 and CDR2: MNHEY, SMNVEV (reference sequence). The CDR3 DNA sequence: TGTGCCAGCACCATGAGACAGGGGGCGCCTGGCTACGAGCAGTACTTC. Translated, it gives CASTMRQGAPGYEQYF.

A single count supports this clone. The chain recombines TRBV19 with TRBJ2-1, with 7 nucleotides matching TRBD1. This CDR3 is built from 14 residues. V was clipped by 6 bases and J by 2 bases; unmatched bases: 4. Germline V lookup: CDR1 LNHDA, CDR2 SQIVND (reference sequence). The CDR3 is CASSKDRAYNEQFF. CDR3 in DNA: TGTGCCAGTAGCAAAGACAGGGCCTACAATGAGCAGTTCTTC.

CDR3 in DNA: TGCAGCGTCGGGGACAGGGGGCGTCAAGAGACCCAGTACTTC. As protein: CSVGDRGRQETQYF. The V and J genes are TRBV29-1 and TRBJ2-5, with 12 bases matching TRBD1. The germline gives CDR1 SQVTM, CDR2 ANQGSEA. Trimming cost V 6 bases and J 2 bases; bases outside gene matches: 4. The CDR3 consists of 14 residues.

The chain has TRBV29-1 and TRBJ1-1, with 7 bases matching TRBD1. Germline CDR1 reads SQVTM; CDR2 reads ANQGSEA. The CDR3 covers 15 residues. Germline trimming cut 6 bases from V and 1 base from J; bases unmatched to any gene: 11. The CDR3 DNA reads TGCAGCGTCGCATCCCCGGGACAGCGGAACACTGAAGCTTTCTTT. Protein product: CSVASPGQRNTEAFF.

The rearrangement uses TRBV24-1 and TRBJ2-1, with 12 nucleotides matching TRBD2. From germline, CDR1 is KGHDR and CDR2 SFDVKD. This CDR3 is built from 15 residues. Trimming removed 6 bases from V and 5 bases from J; junction bases left unmatched: 4. CDR3 region: CATSFLAGGNNEQFF. The CDR3 nucleotides read TGTGCCACCAGTTTCCTAGCGGGAGGGAACAATGAGCAGTTCTTC.

The chain uses TRBV4-1 and TRBJ1-1, with D tentatively TRBD1 (6 bases). CDR3 length: 15 residues. Germline assignment: CDR1 MGHRA and CDR2 YSYEKL. Trimming removed 5 bases at V and 1 base at J, with 14 bases between. This CDR3 is CASSWAGQQNTEAFF. CDR3 DNA: TGCGCCAGCAGCTGGGCCGGACAGCAGAACACTGAAGCTTTCTTT.

The chain links TRBV27 to TRBJ1-5, with 8 nucleotides matching TRBD1. With 4 bases clipped from V and 9 bases from J, the junction kept 8 bases outside the gene matches. CDR1 and CDR2 from the germline V gene are MNHEY and SMNVEV (reference sequence). The CDR3 covers 14 residues. CDR3 region: CASSSWDRKGPQHF. The DNA for the CDR3 is TGTGCCAGCAGTTCATGGGACAGGAAGGGGCCCCAGCATTTT.

The chain recombines TRBV28 with TRBJ1-1; a weak D match, TRBD1 (6 bases). Germline CDR1 is MDHEN and CDR2 is SYDVKM. V was pared by 1 base and J by 6 bases, with 18 bases between. The CDR3 totals 16 residues. The CDR3 loop is CASSLFVGTGRSEAFF. CDR3 bases: TGTGCCAGCAGTTTATTCGTAGGCACAGGGAGGTCTGAAGCTTTCTTT.

This clone has a single count. The rearrangement uses TRBV5-1 and TRBJ1-1, with TRBD1 matching 9 bases. The V gene's germline CDR1 is SGHRS and CDR2 YFSETQ. Germline trimming cut 3 bases from V and 6 bases from J; bases unmatched to any gene: 9. This CDR3 has 15 amino acids. The CDR3 sequence: CASSSIQGASAEAFF. The CDR3 DNA reads TGCGCCAGCAGCTCTATACAGGGGGCGAGCGCTGAAGCTTTCTTT.

This chain links TRBV18 with TRBJ1-2; D possibly corresponds to TRBD1 (5 bases). Germline CDR1 reads KGHSH; CDR2 reads LQKENI. There are 12 residues in the CDR3. V lost 3 bases and J 8 bases, leaving 10 bases between the germline ends. CDR3 sequence reads: CASSPREGGYTF. CDR3 nucleotide sequence: TGTGCCAGCTCACCCCGCGAGGGGGGCTACACCTTC.

This chain connects TRBV6-6 to TRBJ2-5; 14 bases agree with TRBD2. Germline V gives CDR1 MNHNY, CDR2 SVGAGI (reference sequence). J was trimmed by 5 bases and V by 5 bases; bases with no gene match: 7. The CDR3 is made up of 16 amino acids. CDR3 amino acids: CASSRRTSGGLETQYF. In nucleotides, the CDR3 is TGTGCCAGCAGTCGCCGGACTAGCGGGGGGCTTGAGACCCAGTACTTC.

The V call is TRBV29-1, the J call TRBJ2-1, with TRBD2 matching over 14 bases. The CDR3 runs 16 residues. V shed 6 bases, J shed 4 bases, and the junction held 8 bases outside the gene matches. The germline V gene encodes CDR1 SQVTM and CDR2 ANQGSEA. Written as DNA, the CDR3 is TGCAGCGTGGCCGGGACTAGCGGGAGAGGTTACAATGAGCAGTTCTTC. Translating it yields CSVAGTSGRGYNEQFF.

V gene TRBV4-1 combines with J gene TRBJ2-2; the D is unclear. V lost 0 bases and J lost 11, with 13 bases in between. The CDR3 is made up of 14 amino acids. Germline V gene lookup returns CDR1 MGHRA and CDR2 YSYEKL. The CDR3 DNA reads as TGCGCCAGCAGCCAAGATTTAGAGCGAAGAGAGCTGTTTTTT. Translation gives CASSQDLERRELFF.

The chain links TRBV13 to TRBJ1-5, with D hard to call. This CDR3 is 12 amino acids long. In germline, CDR1 is PRHDT, CDR2 FYEKMQ (reference sequence). Trimming shortened V by 8 bases and J by 7 bases, and 12 bases separated the two germline ends. As DNA, the CDR3 is TGTGCCAGCGCACAAAGCGGGCAGCCCCAGCATTTT. This translates into CASAQSGQPQHF.

J is TRBJ2-3 and V is TRBV18; 10 nucleotides match TRBD1. In germline, CDR1 is KGHSH, CDR2 LQKENI. This CDR3 is built from 16 residues. Unmatched junction bases numbered 8, after V lost 5 bases and J lost 3 bases. DNA of the CDR3: TGTGCCAGCTCAAGGGGTCCGGGACAGGGGACAGATACGCAGTATTTT. This encodes CASSRGPGQGTDTQYF. Filled out from reference TRBV18 and TRBJ2-3, the complete variable domain reads NAGVMQNPRHLVRRRGQEARLRCSPMKGHSHVYWYRQLPEEGLKFMVYLQKENIIDESGMPKERFSAEFPKEGPSILRIQQVVRGDSAAYFCASSRGPGQGTDTQYFGPGTRLTVL.

J is TRBJ2-2 and V is TRBV5-1; D remains ambiguous. The V end lost 0 bases, the J end lost 1 base, and 7 bases lay between the germline ends. The CDR3 runs 15 residues. In germline, CDR1 is SGHRS, CDR2 YFSETQ. For the CDR3, the DNA is TGCGCCAGCAGCTTGGGGGTCCTGAACACCGGGGAGCTGTTTTTT. Amino acids: CASSLGVLNTGELFF. The full variable domain, in which reference TRBV5-1 and TRBJ2-2 provide the parts outside the CDR3, is KAGVTQTPRYLIKTRGQQVTLSCSPISGHRSVSWYQQTPGQGLQFLFEYFSETQRNKGNFPGRFSGRQFSNSRSEMNVSTLELGDSALYLCASSLGVLNTGELFFGEGSRLTVL.

This chain connects TRBV6-4 to TRBJ2-1; TRBD1 matches at 9 bases. Trimming cost V 2 bases and J 8 bases; bases outside gene matches: 4. Germline values: CDR1 MRHNA, CDR2 SNTAGT. CDR3 length: 14 amino acids. CDR3 DNA: TGTGCCAGCAGTGACACGGACAGGGGCTATGAGCAGTTCTTC. Translating gives CASSDTDRGYEQFF.

The chain uses TRBV6-5 and TRBJ1-6; D is unclear. Germline values: CDR1 MNHEY, CDR2 SVGAGI. Trimming left V 6 bases short and J 4 bases short, with 13 bases between. The CDR3 sequence is 15 residues long. The CDR3 loop is CASRRGTVYNSPLHF. The DNA for the CDR3 is TGTGCCAGCAGGAGAGGTACAGTTTATAATTCACCCCTCCACTTT.

This rearrangement joins TRBV28 to TRBJ2-7; D might be TRBD1 (6 bases). The V gene lost 4 bases and the J gene lost 3 bases, with 22 bases spanning the gap. CDR3 length equals 17 residues. From germline, CDR1 is MDHEN and CDR2 SYDVKM. In DNA form, the CDR3 reads TGTGCCAGCAGTTCCCCTGGGACACAAACTACGGGCTACGAGCAGTACTTC. This codes for CASSSPGTQTTGYEQYF. Full variable domain (outside the CDR3, taken from reference TRBV28 and TRBJ2-7): DVKVTQSSRYLVKRTGEKVFLECVQDMDHENMFWYRQDPGLGLRLIYFSYDVKMKEKGDIPEGYSVSREKKERFSLILESASTNQTSMYLCASSSPGTQTTGYEQYFGPGTRLTVT.

The CDR3 DNA reads as TGTGCCACCAGTGAGGGTCGGACAGGGACGAACACCGGGGAGCTGTTTTTT. This gives the protein CATSEGRTGTNTGELFF. The chain joins TRBV24-1 to TRBJ2-2, with 8 bases aligning to TRBD1. This CDR3 is 17 amino acids long. Germline CDR1 is KGHDR and CDR2 is SFDVKD. V trimming: 4 bases; J trimming: 0 bases; junction bases outside the gene matches: 6.

The rearrangement joins TRBV4-3 to TRBJ2-7; D tentatively fits TRBD1 or TRBD2 (6 bases each). Germline CDR1 LGHNA, CDR2 YSLEER. The CDR3 contains 15 residues. Trimming took off 0 bases at V and 5 bases at J, with 14 bases between the two ends. This CDR3 reads CASSQDPRGPDEQYF. DNA for the CDR3: TGCGCCAGCAGCCAAGATCCCCGGGGGCCAGACGAGCAGTACTTC.